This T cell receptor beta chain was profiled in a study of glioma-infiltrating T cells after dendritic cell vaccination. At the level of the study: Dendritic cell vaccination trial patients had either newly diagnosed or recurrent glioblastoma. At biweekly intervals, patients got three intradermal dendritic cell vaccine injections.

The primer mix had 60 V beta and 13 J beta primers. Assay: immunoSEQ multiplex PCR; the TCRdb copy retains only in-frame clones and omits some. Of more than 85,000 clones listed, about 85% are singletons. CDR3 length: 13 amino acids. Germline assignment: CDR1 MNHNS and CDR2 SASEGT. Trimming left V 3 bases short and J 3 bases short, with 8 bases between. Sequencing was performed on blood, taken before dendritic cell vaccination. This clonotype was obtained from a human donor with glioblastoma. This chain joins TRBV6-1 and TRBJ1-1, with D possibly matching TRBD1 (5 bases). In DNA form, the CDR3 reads TGTGCCAGCAGTGATCAGGGTTACACTGAAGCTTTCTTT. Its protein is CASSDQGYTEAFF.